Below are 32 T cell receptor beta chains sequenced from a single sample in a study of blood T cell repertoires in COVID-19. The method was immunoSEQ multiplex PCR; TCRdb's version includes in-frame clones alone and lacks a portion of them. The profile covers a few hundred thousand clones, with 70% to 90% appearing a single time and around 15% taken by the ten largest. What was sequenced was PBMCs or T cells enriched from blood (not recorded which). These TCRs come from a woman between 50 and 59 years old with acute COVID-19.

The chain combines TRBV9 with TRBJ2-3; 9 bases are shared with TRBD2. J gave up 4 bases and V 0 bases, and 6 bases lay outside the gene matches. The germline V gene encodes CDR1 SGDLS and CDR2 YYNGEE. CDR3 size: 16 residues. The CDR3 sequence is CASSVGASGISDTQYF. The CDR3 DNA reads as TGTGCCAGCAGCGTAGGGGCTAGCGGGATCTCAGATACGCAGTATTTT.

V gene TRBV7-3 combines with J gene TRBJ1-1; D is unclear. The CDR3 length is 15 residues. Trimming shortened V by 3 bases and J by 0 bases, and 11 bases separated the two germline ends. CDR1 and CDR2 (germline): SGHTA, FQGTGA. The CDR3 bases are TGTGCCAGCAGCTTCAGGCTGAACGTGAACACTGAAGCTTTCTTT. Its protein is CASSFRLNVNTEAFF.

The chain links TRBV15 to TRBJ1-2; D gene uncertain. CDR1 and CDR2 (germline): LNHNV, YYDKDF (reference sequence). This CDR3 region has 14 residues. V was clipped by 0 bases and J by 7 bases, with 12 bases between them. CDR3 loop: CATSRDQLYSGYTF. The CDR3 DNA is TGTGCCACCAGCAGAGATCAATTATACAGTGGCTACACCTTC.

The DNA of the CDR3 is TGCGCCAGCAGCGCTGCCGAGACAGGACAATACGAGCAGTACTTC. Protein product: CASSAAETGQYEQYF. The chain couples TRBV5-1 to TRBJ2-7; TRBD1 might be the D (6 bases). Trimming removed 4 bases from V and 4 bases from J, with 18 bases in between. CDR1 is SGHRS and CDR2 is YFSETQ in the germline V gene. The CDR3 is made up of 15 amino acids.

The V and J genes are TRBV4-1 and TRBJ2-1; 11 nucleotides line up with TRBD2. The CDR3 runs to 16 residues. From germline, CDR1 is MGHRA and CDR2 YSYEKL. V was pared by 2 bases and J by 4 bases, with 4 bases of the junction left unmatched. The CDR3 loop is CASSQLAGGSYNEQFF. The CDR3 DNA follows: TGCGCCAGCAGCCAACTAGCGGGAGGTTCGTACAATGAGCAGTTCTTC.

In this sample, this clone turned up once. V and J are TRBV24-1 and TRBJ2-1, with unresolved D. Looked up from germline, CDR1 is KGHDR and CDR2 is SFDVKD. CDR3 length: 15 residues. Trimming cost V 4 bases and J 5 bases, with 14 bases left between them. The CDR3 DNA is TGTGCCACCAGTGACCCGTATGAAGCCGACAATGAGCAGTTCTTC. Protein product: CATSDPYEADNEQFF.

The rearrangement joins TRBV28 to TRBJ1-5, with D perhaps TRBD1 (6 bases). This CDR3 contains 13 residues. Germline CDR1 MDHEN, CDR2 SYDVKM. Deletions cut 6 bases from V and 7 bases from J, with 13 bases between. This chain's CDR3 is CASSGGGGQPQHF. CDR3 in DNA: TGTGCCAGCAGCGGCGGGGGGGGCCAGCCCCAGCATTTT.

CDR3 residues: CASRGQGALQPQHF. The CDR3 coding sequence is TGTGCCAGCAGAGGACAGGGGGCTTTGCAGCCCCAGCATTTT. The rearrangement links TRBV27 to TRBJ1-5; 11 bases line up with TRBD1. Germline V CDR1 and CDR2: MNHEY, SMNVEV (reference sequence). The CDR3 sequence is 14 residues long. V lost 6 bases, J lost 7 bases, and 5 bases stayed unmatched.

The chain couples TRBV19 to TRBJ1-1; D possibly corresponds to TRBD1 (5 bases). CDR3 length equals 15 residues. V shed 3 bases and J shed 2 bases, with 13 bases lying between them. The germline gives CDR1 LNHDA, CDR2 SQIVND (reference sequence). The CDR3 is CASSIKGMGNTEAFF. CDR3 sequence (DNA): TGTGCCAGTAGTATTAAGGGGATGGGAAACACTGAAGCTTTCTTT.

This clone was recorded once. V is TRBV2 and J is TRBJ2-7; TRBD1 aligns across 8 bases. Germline V gene sequence: CDR1 SNHLY, CDR2 FYNNEI. The CDR3 is 15 amino acids. Trimming took 6 bases from V and 7 from J; bases not matched to a gene: 14. In nucleotides, the CDR3 is TGTGCCAGCAGGTTTCTAGTGGACAGGGCGAGGGAGCAGTACTTC. Amino acids: CASRFLVDRAREQYF.

V is TRBV19 and J is TRBJ2-7; TRBD2 agrees at 9 bases. V lost 3 bases, J lost 3 bases, and 6 bases stayed unmatched. Germline V gives CDR1 LNHDA, CDR2 SQIVND (reference sequence). CDR3 length: 15 residues. The CDR3 is CASSIVAGDNYEQYF. The CDR3 nucleotides are TGTGCCAGTAGTATTGTAGCGGGGGACAACTACGAGCAGTACTTC.

The rearrangement joins TRBV6-5 to TRBJ2-1; maybe TRBD2 (5 bases). The CDR3 length is 13 residues. Trimming took 2 bases from V and 9 from J, leaving 11 bases between them. Germline CDR1 MNHEY, CDR2 SVGAGI. The CDR3 bases are TGTGCCAGCAGTTACCCAGTGAGCGGTGAGCAGTTCTTC. Protein sequence: CASSYPVSGEQFF.

In regard to this clone: Other DNA sequences from this sample encode an identical CDR3 as well. V and J are TRBV3-1 (or the pseudogene TRBV3-2) and TRBJ2-1; 9 bases map to TRBD2. The CDR3 consists of 15 residues. Germline CDR1 reads LGHDT; CDR2 reads YNNKEL (reference sequence). The V gene end was trimmed by 1 base and the J gene end by 4 bases; junction bases not matched to a gene: 2. The DNA of the CDR3 is TGTGCCAGCAGCCAAGGGCTAGCGGGGTACAATGAGCAGTTCTTC. As protein: CASSQGLAGYNEQFF.

The chain uses TRBV5-8 and TRBJ1-1; D is ambiguous. V dropped 3 bases and J dropped 0 bases, with 6 bases sitting between them. CDR1 and CDR2 (germline): SGHTS, YDEGEE. This CDR3 spans 13 amino acids. This chain's CDR3 is CASSYRVNTEAFF. The DNA for the CDR3 is TGTGCCAGCAGCTACCGGGTGAACACTGAAGCTTTCTTT.

V is TRBV7-3 and J is TRBJ2-1; 8 bases are a match to TRBD2. The CDR3 extends over 14 amino acids. Looked up from germline, CDR1 is SGHTA and CDR2 is FQGTGA. J was trimmed by 15 bases and V by 4 bases; bases with no gene match: 14. The CDR3 DNA reads as TGTGCCAGCAGCTCTGACGGGTTAAGCGGGAGCCTGTTCTTC. Residues: CASSSDGLSGSLFF. The full variable domain, in which reference TRBV7-3 and TRBJ2-1 provide the parts outside the CDR3, is GAGVSQTPSNKVTEKGKYVELRCDPISGHTALYWYRQSLGQGPEFLIYFQGTGAADDSGLPNDRFFAVRPEGSVSTLKIQRTERGDSAVYLCASSSDGLSGSLFFGPGTRLTVL.

The V call is TRBV18, the J call TRBJ2-2; D is undetermined. V lost 0 bases and J 4 bases, leaving 12 bases between the germline ends. This CDR3 spans 16 amino acids. Per germline, CDR1 KGHSH and CDR2 LQKENI. The CDR3 nucleotides read TGTGCCAGCTCACCACCACCCACAACCTCCACCGGGGAGCTGTTTTTT. Its translation: CASSPPPTTSTGELFF.

This clone was counted a single time. The chain joins TRBV9 to TRBJ1-2, with 11 bases that match TRBD1. Trimming at V came to 4 bases and at J to 8 bases, leaving 10 bases not matched to a gene. The CDR3 length is 15 residues. Germline lookup yields CDR1 SGDLS and CDR2 YYNGEE. The CDR3 sequence: CASSPIGQGAGGYTF. The DNA for the CDR3 is TGTGCCAGCAGCCCTATCGGACAGGGGGCGGGGGGCTACACCTTC.

This clone has a single count. The gene calls are TRBV3-1 (or the pseudogene TRBV3-2) and TRBJ1-3; TRBD1 matches at 7 bases. After removal of 0 bases from V and 4 bases from J, the junction contained 3 bases not matched to a gene. Per the germline V gene, CDR1 is LGHDT and CDR2 is YNNKEL (reference sequence). The CDR3 is made up of 15 amino acids. The CDR3 DNA is TGTGCCAGCAGCCAAGATGCGGGACAGGGAAACACCATATATTTT. This encodes CASSQDAGQGNTIYF.

This clone was counted only a few times. V gene TRBV4-2 combines with J gene TRBJ2-7; D is perhaps TRBD1 (5 bases). V dropped 1 base and J dropped 1 base, with 8 bases sitting between them. Germline CDR1 LGHNA, CDR2 YNFKEQ. This CDR3 has 14 amino acids. The CDR3 nucleotides read TGTGCCAGCAGCCAAGCGGACATTTCCTACGAGCAGTACTTC. Protein: CASSQADISYEQYF.

The rearrangement joins TRBV7-3 to TRBJ2-2; 8 nucleotides align to TRBD1. This CDR3 has 16 amino acids. Germline-derived CDR1 and CDR2 are SGHTA and FQGTGA. V lost 5 bases and J lost 3; bases outside the gene matches: 8. As DNA, the CDR3 is TGTGCCAGCAGCCCCGCGAACAGGGGGTACACCGGGGAGCTGTTTTTT. This sequence encodes CASSPANRGYTGELFF.

Notes on this clone: Additional DNA sequences in this sample encode the identical CDR3. The chain uses TRBV20-1 and TRBJ2-7; the D is unclear. The CDR3 is made up of 11 amino acids. Trimming cost V 1 base and J 3 bases, with 4 bases left between them. Germline loops: CDR1 DFQATT, CDR2 SNEGSKA (reference sequence). CDR3 DNA: TGCAGTGCTAGAGGCGGCTACGAGCAGTACTTC. It is translated as CSARGGYEQYF.

The genes are TRBV6-1 and TRBJ2-3, with 7 positions matching TRBD2. From germline, CDR1 is MNHNS and CDR2 SASEGT. V was pared by 2 bases and J by 1 base, with 3 bases of the junction left unmatched. This CDR3 spans 15 amino acids. CDR3 DNA: TGTGCCAGCAGTGAACGTCTAGCGGGCACAGATACGCAGTATTTT. This translates into CASSERLAGTDTQYF.

This clone was recorded a few times. The CDR3 bases are TGTGCCAGCAGACAACGAACCAATGAAAAACTGTTTTTT. Its protein is CASRQRTNEKLFF. This rearrangement joins TRBV6-5 to TRBJ1-4; unclear D gene. The CDR3 length is 13 residues. CDR1 MNHEY and CDR2 SVGAGI come from the germline V gene. With 6 bases removed from V and 5 bases from J, the gap between germline ends came to 10 bases.

This clone was counted once. The V gene is TRBV5-4, the J gene TRBJ2-3, with a tentative D call TRBD1 (5 bases). V was pared by 4 bases and J by 2 bases, with 11 bases between. The germline gives CDR1 SGHNT, CDR2 YYREEE (reference sequence). The CDR3 totals 14 residues. The CDR3 region has the DNA TGTGCCAGCAGCCCCAGGACAAACACAGATACGCAGTATTTT. Protein product: CASSPRTNTDTQYF.

The chain uses TRBV18 and TRBJ2-7, with D maybe TRBD2 (6 bases). The germline V gene has CDR1 KGHSH and CDR2 LQKENI. V gave up 2 bases and J gave up 1 base, with 12 bases separating them. This CDR3 is built from 15 residues. CDR3 loop: CASSPSPGRSYEQYF. CDR3 nucleotide sequence: TGTGCCAGCTCACCAAGCCCAGGGAGGTCCTACGAGCAGTACTTC. The complete variable domain, with remaining parts taken from reference TRBV18 and TRBJ2-7, reads NAGVMQNPRHLVRRRGQEARLRCSPMKGHSHVYWYRQLPEEGLKFMVYLQKENIIDESGMPKERFSAEFPKEGPSILRIQQVVRGDSAAYFCASSPSPGRSYEQYFGPGTRLTVT.

The chain joins TRBV6-5 to TRBJ1-1, with 10 bases that match TRBD1. In germline, CDR1 is MNHEY, CDR2 SVGAGI. J was trimmed by 5 bases and V by 6 bases; bases with no gene match: 6. CDR3 length: 14 residues. The DNA of the CDR3 is TGTGCCAGCAGGTACGACAGGGGGCGGACTGAAGCTTTCTTT. Protein: CASRYDRGRTEAFF.

CDR3 sequence: CARSVKNEQYF. Here the CDR3 DNA reads TGTGCCAGAAGCGTAAAAAACGAGCAGTACTTC. The V gene is TRBV5-3, the J gene TRBJ2-7; D call uncertain. TRBV5-3 is placed among ORFs of uncertain function. Trimming stripped 4 bases from V and 5 bases from J, with 7 bases between. CDR3 size: 11 residues.

The chain employs TRBV5-5 and TRBJ2-7; 12 bases align to TRBD2. Per the germline V gene, CDR1 is SGHKS and CDR2 is YYEKEE (reference sequence). J lost 6 bases, V lost 4 bases, and 11 bases had no gene match. The CDR3 spans 16 residues. CDR3 sequence: CASSPRLAGAPGEQYF. The CDR3 DNA follows: TGTGCCAGCAGCCCGAGACTAGCGGGAGCACCCGGCGAGCAGTACTTC.

J is TRBJ2-1 and V is TRBV19; a weak D match, TRBD1 (5 bases). V dropped 7 bases and J dropped 4 bases, with 14 bases sitting between them. The CDR3 is 14 residues long. The germline gives CDR1 LNHDA, CDR2 SQIVND (reference sequence). CDR3 bases: TGTGCCAGTATGCGGCAGGGCCAATACAATGAGCAGTTCTTC. Its protein product is CASMRQGQYNEQFF.

The rearrangement links TRBV6-5 to TRBJ2-1, with D tentatively TRBD2 (6 bases). CDR3 length: 15 residues. V was clipped by 7 bases and J by 2 bases, with 15 bases between them. The germline gives CDR1 MNHEY, CDR2 SVGAGI. The CDR3, as DNA: TGTGCCAGCACTCGAGAGCGGGCCACCTACAATGAGCAGTTCTTC. Residues: CASTRERATYNEQFF.

The chain links TRBV28 to TRBJ1-2; tentatively, D is TRBD1 (6 bases). CDR1 MDHEN and CDR2 SYDVKM come from the germline V gene. V was shortened by 2 bases and J by 4 bases, with 14 bases between the two germline ends. The CDR3 runs to 15 residues. DNA of the CDR3: TGTGCCAGCAGTTTAGTGGGGGGGGCGGGCTATGGCTACACCTTC. The encoded protein is CASSLVGGAGYGYTF.

The CDR3 coding sequence is TGTGCCAGTAGTATTAGGACAGGGGGCGATGAAAAACTGTTTTTT. Protein product: CASSIRTGGDEKLFF. The chain employs TRBV19 and TRBJ1-4; 11 bases fit TRBD1. This CDR3 region has 15 residues. Germline CDR1 is LNHDA and CDR2 is SQIVND (reference sequence). The junction had 3 bases not matched to a gene; V was cut back by 3 bases and J by 6 bases.